The clone carrying this T cell receptor (beta chain) showed up just a few times. Its antigen is as yet unknown. CDR3 size: 16 residues. Unmatched junction bases numbered 8, after V lost 4 bases and J lost 1 base. Looked up from germline, CDR1 is GTSNPN and CDR2 is SVGIG (reference sequence). The sample comes from a study of T cell responses to AZD1222 COVID-19 vaccine. Study results and caveats: Just a handful of AZD1222 recipients tested seropositive at baseline. Every sample of the repertoires postdated the peak T cell response. Increases in Spike-specific TCR breadth and depth were seen after two AZD1222 doses.

Assay used: immunoSEQ multiplex PCR; TCRdb lists only in-frame clones, some missing. The data contain over 150,000 clones, 85% to 90% of them singletons. The sequence derives from an adult in good health. The sample was peripheral blood, taken on day 0 of MenACWY control vaccination. The V call is TRBV30, the J call TRBJ2-1, with 9 bases identical to TRBD1. CDR3 in DNA: TGTGCCTGGACGGTGTGGGGACAGGGTTCCTACAATGAGCAGTTCTTC. Translated: CAWTVWGQGSYNEQFF. The variable domain in full, with the rest retrieved from reference TRBV30 and TRBJ2-1, is SQTIHQWPATLVQPVGSPLSLECTVEGTSNPNLYWYRQAAGRGLQLLFYSVGIGQISSEVPQNLSASRPQDRQFILSSKKLLLSDSGFYLCAWTVWGQGSYNEQFFGPGTRLTVL.